This TCR beta chain appears in the sequencing data of a study of control samples from healthy donors and cancer patients. Trimming cost V 0 bases and J 9 bases, with 12 bases left between them. This CDR3 spans 15 amino acids. From germline, CDR1 is SGHTA and CDR2 FQGNSA. Method: immunoSEQ multiplex PCR; TCRdb's copy keeps in-frame clones and lacks some. This sample has over 80,000 clones; 91% occur once, and the top ten carry around 16%. V usage is TRBV7-2 and J usage is TRBJ1-6; maybe TRBD1 (6 bases). Specimen: blood. The sequence derives from a man in his thirties or forties in good health. CDR3 sequence: CASSLATGLGSPLHF. DNA of the CDR3: TGTGCCAGCAGCTTAGCGACAGGATTGGGTTCACCCCTCCACTTT.